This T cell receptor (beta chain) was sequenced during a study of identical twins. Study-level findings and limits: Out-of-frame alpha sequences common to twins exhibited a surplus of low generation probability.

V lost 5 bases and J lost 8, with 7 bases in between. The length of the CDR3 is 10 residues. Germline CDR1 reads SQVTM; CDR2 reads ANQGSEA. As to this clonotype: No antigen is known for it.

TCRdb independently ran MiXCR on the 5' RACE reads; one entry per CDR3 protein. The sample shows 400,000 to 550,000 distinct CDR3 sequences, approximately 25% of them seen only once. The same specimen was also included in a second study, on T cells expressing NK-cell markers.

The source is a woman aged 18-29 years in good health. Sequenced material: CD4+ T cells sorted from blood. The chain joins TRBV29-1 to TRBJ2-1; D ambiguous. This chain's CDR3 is CSVLVDEQFF. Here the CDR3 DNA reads TGCAGCGTTTTAGTGGATGAGCAGTTCTTC.